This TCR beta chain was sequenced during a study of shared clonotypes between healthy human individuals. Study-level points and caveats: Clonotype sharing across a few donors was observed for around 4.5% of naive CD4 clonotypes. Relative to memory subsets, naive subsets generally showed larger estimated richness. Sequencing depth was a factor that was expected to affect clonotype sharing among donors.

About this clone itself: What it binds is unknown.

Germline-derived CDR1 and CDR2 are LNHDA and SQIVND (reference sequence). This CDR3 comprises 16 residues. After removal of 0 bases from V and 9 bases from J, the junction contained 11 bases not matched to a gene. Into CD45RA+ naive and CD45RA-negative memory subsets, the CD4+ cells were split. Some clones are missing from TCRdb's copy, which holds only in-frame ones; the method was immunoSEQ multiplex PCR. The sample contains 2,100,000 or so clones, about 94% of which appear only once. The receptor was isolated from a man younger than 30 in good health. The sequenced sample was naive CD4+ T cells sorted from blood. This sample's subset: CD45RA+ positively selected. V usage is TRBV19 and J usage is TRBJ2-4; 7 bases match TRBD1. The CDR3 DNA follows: TGTGCCAGTAGTATAGAGGGGCGACAGGGTTTTGGCATTCAGTACTTC. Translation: CASSIEGRQGFGIQYF.